The rows below give T cell receptor beta chains drawn from one sample of a study of blood T cell repertoires in COVID-19. This table comes from immunoSEQ multiplex PCR, and its TCRdb copy is limited to in-frame clones, with some not included. In the table there are a few hundred thousand clones, about 90% of which are singletons. The specimen was PBMCs or T cells enriched from blood (not recorded which). Source of these receptors: a woman between 50 and 59 years old who had been exposed to COVID-19. Each CDR3 is given with its conserved first and last residue. The D gene is left open where the match is weak. Some rows have no size entry. The others give once, few or many, or a class for an expanded clone.

v_gene,d_gene,j_gene,abundance,CDR3nt,CDR3aa
TRBV19,TRBD1,TRBJ2-2,NA,TGTGCCAGTAGTGTAACCGGGTCCGGGACAGCGAACACCGGGGAGCTGTTTTTT,CASSVTGSGTANTGELFF
TRBV23-1,NA,TRBJ1-1,NA,TGCGCCAGCAGTCAACCCCGGGTGAGGCGAGATGTTGAAGCTTTCTTT,CASSQPRVRRDVEAFF
TRBV6-5,TRBD1,TRBJ1-2,once,TGTGCCAGCAGTTACTCCGACAGGGGGCGAGATGGCTACACCTTC,CASSYSDRGRDGYTF
TRBV28,NA,TRBJ1-6,once,TGTGCCAGCAGTTTACCCGCCGGACACCAAAACTCCTATAATTCACCCCTCCACTTT,CASSLPAGHQNSYNSPLHF
TRBV7-8,NA,TRBJ2-5,NA,TGTGCCAGCAGCTTAGAAAGGGGGACCCAGTACTTC,CASSLERGTQYF
TRBV5-5,NA,TRBJ2-7,NA,TGTGCCAGCAGCCGAGGCGGAGGAAGGACCTACGAGCAGTACTTC,CASSRGGGRTYEQYF
TRBV10-3,NA,TRBJ1-5,NA,TGTGCCATCAGTGAGGAGGTGGCTAGCAATCAGCCCCAGCATTTT,CAISEEVASNQPQHF
TRBV12-3/TRBV12-4,TRBD1,TRBJ1-5,NA,TGTGCCAGCAGCGGACAGGGCGGTCAGCCCCAGCATTTT,CASSGQGGQPQHF
TRBV3-1/TRBV3-2,NA,TRBJ1-1,few,TGTGCCAGCAGCCAAGAAACAGAGAACACTGAAGCTTTCTTT,CASSQETENTEAFF
TRBV11-2,NA,TRBJ1-1,few,TGTGCCAGCAGCTTAAGTAGTCATAGCACTGAAGCTTTCTTT,CASSLSSHSTEAFF
TRBV6-5,NA,TRBJ2-1,NA,TGTGCCAGCAGCGACAACCTTAGGTATGAGCAGTTCTTC,CASSDNLRYEQFF
TRBV27,TRBD2,TRBJ2-1,NA,TGTGCCAGCAGGATCGGGGGGTCCTACAATGAGCAGTTCTTC,CASRIGGSYNEQFF
TRBV7-7,NA,TRBJ1-4,NA,TGTGCTAGCAGCTTAGGTCCCGCAACTAATGAAAAACTGTTTTTT,CASSLGPATNEKLFF
TRBV5-1,NA,TRBJ1-3,NA,TGCGCCAGCCTCGGGGTTCCGTCAGTGGCCATATATTTT,CASLGVPSVAIYF
TRBV12-3/TRBV12-4,NA,TRBJ1-5,NA,TGTGCCAGCAGTTACTTTGGCAATCAGCCCCAGCATTTT,CASSYFGNQPQHF
TRBV7-9,TRBD2,TRBJ2-7,NA,TGTGCCAGCAGCCCAGACCAAGGGGGGACTAGTCGCGAGCAGTACTTC,CASSPDQGGTSREQYF
TRBV10-3,NA,TRBJ2-1,once,TGTGCCATCAGTGAGTCGAAGGGGGGGGGAGCCTACAATGAGCAGTTCTTC,CAISESKGGGAYNEQFF
TRBV7-2,TRBD1,TRBJ1-5,few,TGTGCCAGCAGCTTCGGACCGGGACAGGGGGTCAACAATCAGCCCCAGCATTTT,CASSFGPGQGVNNQPQHF
TRBV5-4,TRBD1,TRBJ1-2,NA,TGTGCCAGCAGCGGAAGGGACAGGGCTAACTATGGCTACACCTTC,CASSGRDRANYGYTF
TRBV2,NA,TRBJ1-3,NA,TGTGCCAGCAGTTACGACAGAACTGGAAACACCATATATTTT,CASSYDRTGNTIYF
TRBV5-4,TRBD1,TRBJ1-5,once,TGTGCCAGCAGCCCCGGGACAGGGAACGGTCAGCCCCAGCATTTT,CASSPGTGNGQPQHF
TRBV28,NA,TRBJ1-5,NA,TGTGCCAGCAGTTCCCCCCCTACGCCCCAGCATTTT,CASSSPPTPQHF